The 26 T cell receptor beta chains given below trace back to one sample, sequenced in a study of regulatory T cells in long-lasting Graves disease. Noted time point: persistent/refractory GD, antithyroid drugs over 5 years with positive TRAb. From RNA extracted from PBMCs, the TCR library was made. Researchers made TCR beta libraries by using iRepertoire HTBI primers and running Arm-PCR on CDR3 regions. TCRdb analysed the multiplex PCR reads with MiXCR anew, one entry per CDR3 protein. Among approximately 500,000 distinct CDR3 sequences listed, 20% to 25% were seen once. Sequenced material: peripheral blood mononuclear cells (PBMCs), taken when the disease was refractory, from a patient treated with antithyroid drugs. These receptors were collected from a female donor with Graves disease.

This chain connects TRBV30 to TRBJ1-1, with a weak D call TRBD1 (5 bases). V lost 4 bases to trimming and J lost 1 base, with 10 bases between them. The CDR3 consists of 13 residues. Germline assignment: CDR1 GTSNPN and CDR2 SVGIG (reference sequence). The DNA of the CDR3 is TGTGCCTGGACAGGGCAGGAGAACACTGAAGCTTTCTTT. This translates into CAWTGQENTEAFF. Supplemented by reference TRBV30 and TRBJ1-1, the full variable domain reads SQTIHQWPATLVQPVGSPLSLECTVEGTSNPNLYWYRQAAGRGLQLLFYSVGIGQISSEVPQNLSASRPQDRQFILSSKKLLLSDSGFYLCAWTGQENTEAFFGQGTRLTVV.

This clonotype was seen a few times. V gene TRBV6-1 combines with J gene TRBJ1-1, with D possibly being TRBD1 (5 bases). Trimming left V 6 bases short and J 11 bases short, with 16 bases between. The CDR3 runs 12 residues. CDR1 is MNHNS and CDR2 is SASEGT in the germline V gene. CDR3 protein: CASRLGEGMAFF. The CDR3 DNA sequence: TGTGCCAGCAGATTGGGGGAGGGTATGGCTTTCTTT.

This clonotype was seen a handful of times. In DNA form, the CDR3 reads TGCGCCAGCAGCTTGACGCATTCTGAAAGCTCCTACGAGCAGTACTTC. It yields the protein CASSLTHSESSYEQYF. The chain employs TRBV5-1 and TRBJ2-7; D remains ambiguous. This CDR3 has 16 residues. With 1 base removed from V and 0 bases from J, the gap between germline ends came to 14 bases. Germline assignment: CDR1 SGHRS and CDR2 YFSETQ.

This clonotype was counted between two and nine times. J is TRBJ1-4 and V is TRBV13; no definite D call. With 4 bases removed from V and 13 bases from J, the gap between germline ends came to 13 bases. Germline-derived CDR1 and CDR2 are PRHDT and FYEKMQ (reference sequence). The CDR3 consists of 12 residues. CDR3: CASSSRGGGLFF. For the CDR3, the DNA is TGTGCCAGCAGCTCCCGGGGAGGAGGACTGTTTTTT.

The CDR3 DNA reads TGTGCCAGCAGCTTGGGAACATCCTTCACCCTCCACTTT. This sequence encodes CASSLGTSFTLHF. The chain carries TRBV5-6 and TRBJ1-6, with no clear D. Germline V gene data show CDR1 as SGHDT and CDR2 as YYEEEE. Trimming removed 0 bases from V and 14 bases from J, with 12 bases in between. The CDR3 contains 13 residues.

This clonotype was counted at least ten times. The chain couples TRBV20-1 to TRBJ1-2, with TRBD1 as a possible D gene (6 bases). Trimming removed 6 bases from V and 3 bases from J, with 14 bases in between. Germline V gives CDR1 DFQATT, CDR2 SNEGSKA (reference sequence). CDR3 length equals 13 residues. The chain's CDR3 is CSATRGADYGYTF. The CDR3 nucleotides read TGCAGTGCCACGCGGGGGGCAGACTATGGCTACACCTTC.

This clonotype was seen just once. V usage is TRBV7-8 and J usage is TRBJ1-5; no reliable D call. Germline V gene sequence: CDR1 SGHVS, CDR2 FQNEAQ. The CDR3 runs 13 residues. Trimming took 4 bases from V and 4 from J, leaving 8 bases between them. CDR3 in DNA: TGTGCCAGCAGCTCACCTGGTAATCAGCCCCAGCATTTT. Encoded protein: CASSSPGNQPQHF. Complete variable domain (other parts from reference TRBV7-8 and TRBJ1-5): GAGVSQSPRYKVAKRGQDVALRCDPISGHVSLFWYQQALGQGPEFLTYFQNEAQLDKSGLPSDRFFAERPEGSVSTLKIQRTQQEDSAVYLCASSSPGNQPQHFGDGTRLSIL.

The V and J genes are TRBV11-2 and TRBJ1-1; TRBD1 agrees at 7 bases. Looked up from germline, CDR1 is SGHAT and CDR2 is FQNNGV. The V gene end was trimmed by 8 bases and the J gene end by 7 bases; junction bases not matched to a gene: 10. The CDR3 extends over 13 amino acids. CDR3 protein: CASGRGDRLEAFF. The CDR3 coding sequence is TGTGCCAGCGGCCGGGGGGACAGACTTGAAGCTTTCTTT.

The chain links TRBV6-1 to TRBJ2-1; D not certain. CDR1 is MNHNS and CDR2 is SASEGT in the germline V gene. Trimming pared 8 bases from V and 3 bases from J, leaving 14 bases between. The CDR3 extends over 14 amino acids. The CDR3 DNA follows: TGTGCCAGCGAGGATAGGGTGAACTACAATGAGCAGTTCTTC. It yields the protein CASEDRVNYNEQFF.

This clonotype appeared many times. The V gene is TRBV29-1, the J gene TRBJ2-7; D perhaps matches TRBD1 (5 bases). The CDR3 is 11 residues long. Germline-derived CDR1 and CDR2 are SQVTM and ANQGSEA. The V gene lost 2 bases and the J gene lost 3 bases, with 5 bases spanning the gap. The CDR3 DNA follows: TGCAGCGTTGAACAGGGCTACGAGCAGTACTTC. The encoded protein is CSVEQGYEQYF.

Comments on this clonotype: A far larger clone is a single base away, which makes a read error likely. The genes are TRBV6-2 or TRBV6-3 and TRBJ2-7, with TRBD2 matching over 12 bases. CDR1 and CDR2 from the germline V gene are MNHEY and SVGEGT. Trimming at V came to 5 bases and at J to 4 bases, leaving 9 bases not matched to a gene. There are 16 residues in the CDR3. The CDR3 DNA follows: TGTGCCAGCAGTATACAGGTGACTAGCGGGGGTTACGAGCAGTACTTC. This codes for CASSIQVTSGGYEQYF.

In this sample, this clonotype turned up a few times. CDR3 sequence reads: CASSFWTSGREPKETQYF. The CDR3 region has the DNA TGTGCCAGCAGTTTCTGGACTAGCGGGAGAGAGCCTAAAGAGACCCAGTACTTC. The rearrangement links TRBV27 to TRBJ2-5; 13 nucleotides align to TRBD2. The ends lost 3 bases at V and 3 bases at J; junction bases unmatched: 10. CDR1 is MNHEY and CDR2 is SMNVEV in the germline V gene (reference sequence). CDR3 size: 18 residues.

The chain carries TRBV28 and TRBJ1-5; TRBD1 agrees at 7 bases. CDR1 is MDHEN and CDR2 is SYDVKM in the germline V gene. The CDR3 sequence is 17 residues long. The trim removed 5 bases at V and 1 base at J, leaving 11 bases unmatched. The CDR3 sequence is CASSKPGGSLSNQPQHF. CDR3 in DNA: TGTGCCAGCAGTAAGCCAGGGGGAAGTTTGAGCAATCAGCCCCAGCATTTT. The full variable domain, with the rest looked up from reference TRBV28 and TRBJ1-5, is DVKVTQSSRYLVKRTGEKVFLECVQDMDHENMFWYRQDPGLGLRLIYFSYDVKMKEKGDIPEGYSVSREKKERFSLILESASTNQTSMYLCASSKPGGSLSNQPQHFGDGTRLSIL.

This clonotype was recorded many times. V gene TRBV2 combines with J gene TRBJ2-7; possible D gene TRBD2, 5 bases. The length of the CDR3 is 14 residues. V was trimmed by 3 bases and J by 1 base, leaving 10 bases between them. Per germline, CDR1 SNHLY and CDR2 FYNNEI. The CDR3 loop is CASSERRSSYEQYF. Here the CDR3 DNA reads TGTGCCAGCAGTGAGAGGAGGTCTTCCTACGAGCAGTACTTC.

Concerning this clonotype: With a much larger clone just one base away, this may be a read error. The J gene is TRBJ2-6, the V gene TRBV10-3; possible D gene TRBD1, 5 bases. The length of the CDR3 is 15 residues. Looked up from germline, CDR1 is ENHRY and CDR2 is SYGVKD. CDR3 DNA sequence: TGTGCCATCAGATCCCATAGCTCTGGGGCCGACGTCCTGACTTTC. Residues: CAIRSHSSGADVLTF.

This clonotype appeared a few times. V usage is TRBV6-1 and J usage is TRBJ1-1, with D perhaps TRBD1 (6 bases). CDR3 length equals 14 residues. Trimming left V 6 bases short and J 8 bases short, with 19 bases between. CDR1 and CDR2 from the germline V gene are MNHNS and SASEGT. This CDR3 is CASRLGAQRWEAFF. The CDR3 nucleotides are TGTGCCAGCAGATTGGGGGCCCAGAGGTGGGAAGCTTTCTTT.

This clonotype was observed a few times. J is TRBJ1-6 and V is TRBV12-3 or TRBV12-4; TRBD1 matches 7 bases. CDR3 length: 17 residues. V lost 7 bases and J lost 0; bases outside the gene matches: 9. CDR3 residues: CASTWGTESSYNSPLHF. In nucleotides, the CDR3 is TGTGCCAGCACATGGGGGACAGAGAGCTCCTATAATTCACCCCTCCACTTT.

This clonotype has more than one count but fewer than ten. This rearrangement joins TRBV6-5 to TRBJ1-3; D remains ambiguous. V was cut by 2 bases and J by 4 bases, with 12 bases left in between. CDR1 MNHEY and CDR2 SVGAGI come from the germline V gene. This CDR3 contains 15 residues. This CDR3 reads CASSYDPWYGNTIYF. CDR3 DNA sequence: TGTGCCAGCAGTTACGATCCCTGGTACGGAAACACCATATATTTT.

This clonotype appeared a few times. The chain uses TRBV4-3 and TRBJ2-5, with 11 bases that match TRBD2. CDR1 is LGHNA and CDR2 is YSLEER in the germline V gene. Trimming removed 1 base from V and 4 bases from J; junction bases left unmatched: 8. The CDR3 loop spans 17 amino acids. CDR3 in amino acids: CASSQGFSGRASETQYF. In DNA, the CDR3 is TGCGCCAGCAGCCAAGGGTTTAGCGGGAGGGCCTCAGAGACCCAGTACTTC.

The rearrangement joins TRBV19 to TRBJ1-5, with D unclear. Germline CDR1 reads LNHDA; CDR2 reads SQIVND (reference sequence). V was trimmed by 0 bases and J by 0 bases, leaving 6 bases between them. The CDR3 extends over 15 amino acids. The CDR3 sequence is CASSIEASSNQPQHF. The CDR3 region has the DNA TGTGCCAGTAGTATAGAGGCCAGTAGCAATCAGCCCCAGCATTTT.

As for this clonotype: This may be a read error: a much more frequent sequence differs by one nucleotide. The chain recombines TRBV6-1 with TRBJ1-2; 7 positions agree with TRBD1. The CDR3 covers 17 residues. CDR1 and CDR2 (germline): MNHNS, SASEGT. With 6 bases clipped from V and 4 bases from J, the junction kept 17 bases outside the gene matches. The CDR3 is CASSFHRGTSLSYGYTF. DNA of the CDR3: TGTGCCAGCAGCTTCCACAGGGGAACGTCCCTTAGCTATGGCTACACCTTC.

This chain uses TRBV19 with TRBJ1-2, with D possibly TRBD1 on 5 matching bases. CDR1 LNHDA and CDR2 SQIVND come from the germline V gene (reference sequence). V was cut by 6 bases and J by 2 bases, with 13 bases left in between. The CDR3 is 14 residues long. The CDR3 DNA reads as TGTGCCAGTAGGGCTAGCAGGGTAAACTATGGCTACACCTTC. It codes for CASRASRVNYGYTF.

A few counts support this clonotype. The V and J genes are TRBV20-1 and TRBJ1-5; 8 nucleotides agree with TRBD1. Germline loops: CDR1 DFQATT, CDR2 SNEGSKA (reference sequence). Losses at the gene ends were 0 bases for V and 7 bases for J; bases not matched to a gene: 14. The CDR3 is 17 amino acids. This CDR3 is CSARDLRAGRGQQPQHF. The CDR3 nucleotides read TGCAGTGCTAGAGATCTTCGGGCGGGCAGGGGGCAGCAGCCCCAGCATTTT.

This clonotype has at least ten counts. The chain uses TRBV28 and TRBJ1-2, with D uncertain. CDR3 size: 14 residues. CDR1 and CDR2 (germline): MDHEN, SYDVKM. V dropped 6 bases and J dropped 5 bases, with 16 bases sitting between them. The CDR3 nucleotides read TGTGCCAGCAGGAGTAATTGGGAAGGGTATGGCTACACCTTC. This gives the protein CASRSNWEGYGYTF.

This chain connects TRBV7-2 to TRBJ2-6; a weak D match, TRBD2 (5 bases). CDR1 and CDR2 from the germline V gene are SGHTA and FQGNSA. The V end was cut by 1 base, the J end by 2 bases, with 12 bases between. This CDR3 has 17 residues. CDR3 DNA sequence: TGTGCCAGCAGCTTAGTCTTGCGGGCGGCTGGGGCCAACGTCCTGACTTTC. It is translated as CASSLVLRAAGANVLTF.

The chain couples TRBV24-1 to TRBJ2-7, with 8 positions matching TRBD1. Germline loops: CDR1 KGHDR, CDR2 SFDVKD. This CDR3 spans 13 amino acids. After removal of 10 bases from V and 1 base from J, the junction contained 5 bases not matched to a gene. CDR3 DNA sequence: TGTGCCACACCGGGACAGGTATCCTACGAGCAGTACTTC. Amino acids: CATPGQVSYEQYF.